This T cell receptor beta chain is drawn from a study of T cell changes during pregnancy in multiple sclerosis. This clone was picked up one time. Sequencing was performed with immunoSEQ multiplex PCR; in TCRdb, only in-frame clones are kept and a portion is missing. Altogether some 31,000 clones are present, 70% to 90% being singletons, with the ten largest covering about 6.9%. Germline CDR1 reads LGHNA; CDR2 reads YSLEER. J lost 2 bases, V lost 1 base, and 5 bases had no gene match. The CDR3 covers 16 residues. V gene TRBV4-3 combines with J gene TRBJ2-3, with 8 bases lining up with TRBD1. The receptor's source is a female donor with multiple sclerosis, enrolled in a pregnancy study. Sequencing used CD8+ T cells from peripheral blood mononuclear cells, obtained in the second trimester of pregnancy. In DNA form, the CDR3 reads TGCGCCAGCAGCCAAGTTTGGGACAGGTTCACAGATACGCAGTATTTT. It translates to CASSQVWDRFTDTQYF.